This T cell receptor beta chain came from a study of neurological immune-mediated disorders. This clonotype was seen ten or more times. With 0 bases removed from V and 2 bases from J, the gap between germline ends came to 9 bases. This CDR3 has 14 residues. Germline V CDR1 and CDR2: DFQATT, SNEGSKA (reference sequence). A blood bank in Maryland, USA, provided the volunteers who served as healthy controls. cDNA synthesis was performed by 5'RACE with 10-nucleotide random UMIs. TCRdb analysed the 5' RACE reads with MiXCR anew, one entry per CDR3 protein. The data contain tens of thousands of distinct CDR3 sequences, approximately 7.2% of them singletons.

The chain has TRBV20-1 and TRBJ2-3; no firm D call. Material for sequencing was CD4+ T cells from blood. This TCR derives from a man aged 50 or older in good health. The CDR3 bases are TGCAGTGCTAGAGATCCCCGGGTCACAGATACGCAGTATTTT. Translating gives CSARDPRVTDTQYF.